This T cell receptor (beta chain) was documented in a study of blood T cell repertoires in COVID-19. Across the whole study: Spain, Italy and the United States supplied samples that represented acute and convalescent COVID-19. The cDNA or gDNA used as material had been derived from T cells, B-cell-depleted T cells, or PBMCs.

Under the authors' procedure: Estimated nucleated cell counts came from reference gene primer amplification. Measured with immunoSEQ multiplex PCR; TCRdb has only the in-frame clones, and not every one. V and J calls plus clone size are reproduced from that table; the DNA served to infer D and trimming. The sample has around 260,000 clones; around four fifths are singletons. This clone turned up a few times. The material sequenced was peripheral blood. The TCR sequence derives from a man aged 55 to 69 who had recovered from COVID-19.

Here the CDR3 reads CASTSSAGLARTGELFF. Here the CDR3 DNA reads TGTGCCAGTACCTCGAGCGCGGGACTAGCTCGCACCGGGGAGCTGTTTTTT. This chain uses TRBV19 with TRBJ2-2; 9 positions agree with TRBD2. Germline V gene lookup returns CDR1 LNHDA and CDR2 SQIVND (reference sequence). V gave up 7 bases and J gave up 4 bases; unmatched junction bases: 13. This CDR3 is 17 amino acids long.